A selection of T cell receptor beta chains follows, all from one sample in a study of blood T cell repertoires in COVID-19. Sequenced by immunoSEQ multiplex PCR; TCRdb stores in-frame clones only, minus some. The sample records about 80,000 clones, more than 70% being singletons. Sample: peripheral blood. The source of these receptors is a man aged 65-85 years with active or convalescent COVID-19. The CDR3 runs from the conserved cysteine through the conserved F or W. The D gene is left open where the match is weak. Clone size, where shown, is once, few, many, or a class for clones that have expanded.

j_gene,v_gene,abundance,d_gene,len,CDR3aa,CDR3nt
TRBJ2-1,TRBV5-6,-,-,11,CASSLWSEQFF,TGTGCCAGCAGCTTGTGGAGTGAGCAGTTCTTC
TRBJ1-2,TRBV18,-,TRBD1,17,CASSPLEGQGEGWGYTF,TGTGCCAGCTCACCACTCGAAGGACAGGGAGAGGGTTGGGGCTACACCTTC
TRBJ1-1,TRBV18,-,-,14,CASSPREGDTEAFF,TGTGCCAGCTCACCACGGGAGGGGGACACTGAAGCTTTCTTT
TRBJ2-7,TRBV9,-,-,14,CASSITPTSYEQYF,TGTGCCAGCAGCATCACGCCCACATCCTACGAGCAGTACTTC
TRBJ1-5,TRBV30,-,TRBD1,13,CAWSTGDGQPQHF,TGTGCCTGGAGCACAGGGGACGGTCAGCCCCAGCATTTT
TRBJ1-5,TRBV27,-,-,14,CASSYGRGNQPQHF,TGTGCCAGCAGCTACGGGAGGGGAAATCAGCCCCAGCATTTT
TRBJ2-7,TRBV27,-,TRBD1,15,CASSSGTGFTYEQYF,TGTGCCAGCAGTTCCGGGACAGGGTTCACCTACGAGCAGTACTTC
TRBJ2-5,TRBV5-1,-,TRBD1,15,CASSIGDRDRETQYF,TGCGCCAGCAGCATAGGGGACAGGGACAGAGAGACCCAGTACTTC
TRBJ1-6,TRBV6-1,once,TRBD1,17,CASSAPPTGTGTAPLHF,TGTGCCAGCAGTGCCCCCCCCACGGGGACAGGGACGGCACCCCTCCACTTT
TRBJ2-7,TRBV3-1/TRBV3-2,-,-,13,CASRVQGLNEQYF,TGTGCCAGCCGGGTCCAGGGCTTGAACGAGCAGTACTTC
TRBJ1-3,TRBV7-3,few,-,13,CASSREIGNTIYF,TGTGCCAGCAGCCGGGAAATTGGAAACACCATATATTTT
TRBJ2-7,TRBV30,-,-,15,CAWSKQGYSAGEQYF,TGTGCCTGGAGTAAACAGGGTTATTCCGCTGGCGAGCAGTACTTC
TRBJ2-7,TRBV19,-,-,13,CASSITGTYEQYF,TGTGCCAGTAGTATCACGGGGACCTACGAGCAGTACTTC
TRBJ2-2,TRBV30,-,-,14,CAWSVPIPGGELFF,TGTGCCTGGAGTGTACCTATCCCGGGCGGGGAGCTGTTTTTT
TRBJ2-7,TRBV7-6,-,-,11,CASSASHEQYF,TGTGCCAGCAGCGCGAGCCACGAGCAGTACTTC
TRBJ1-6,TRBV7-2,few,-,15,CASSLVSGDNSPLHF,TGTGCCAGCAGCTTAGTGTCTGGAGATAATTCACCCCTCCACTTT
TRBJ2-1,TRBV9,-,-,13,CASSATTTEEQFF,TGTGCCAGCAGCGCAACCACTACGGAAGAGCAGTTCTTC
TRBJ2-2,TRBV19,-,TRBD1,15,CASRGQGWNTGELFF,TGTGCCAGTAGGGGACAGGGGTGGAACACCGGGGAGCTGTTTTTT
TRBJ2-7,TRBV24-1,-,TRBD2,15,CATSEYGGGVYEQYF,TGTGCCACCAGTGAATACGGGGGGGGCGTTTACGAGCAGTACTTC
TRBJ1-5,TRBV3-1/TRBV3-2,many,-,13,CASSQTVNQPQHF,TGTGCCAGCAGCCAAACTGTAAATCAGCCCCAGCATTTT
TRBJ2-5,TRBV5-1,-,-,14,CASSFPGAGETQYF,TGCGCCAGCAGCTTTCCAGGGGCAGGGGAGACCCAGTACTTC
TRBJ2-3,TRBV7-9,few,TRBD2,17,CASSLKGLAGGPKPQYF,TGTGCCAGCAGCTTAAAGGGACTAGCGGGGGGGCCTAAACCGCAGTATTTT
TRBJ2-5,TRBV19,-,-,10,CASRRGTQYF,TGTGCCAGTAGACGGGGGACCCAGTACTTC
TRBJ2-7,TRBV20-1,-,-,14,CSASVPGVHNEQYF,TGCAGTGCTAGTGTTCCGGGGGTTCACAACGAGCAGTACTTC
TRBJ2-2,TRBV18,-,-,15,CASSPRDDAGGELFF,TGTGCCAGCTCACCAAGGGATGATGCGGGCGGGGAGCTGTTTTTT
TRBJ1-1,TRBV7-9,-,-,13,CASKAEVNTEAFF,TGTGCCAGCAAGGCGGAAGTGAACACTGAAGCTTTCTTT
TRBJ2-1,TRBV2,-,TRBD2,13,CASSGGGRGEQFF,TGTGCCAGCAGCGGGGGGGGGCGCGGTGAGCAGTTCTTC
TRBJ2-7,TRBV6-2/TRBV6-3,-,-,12,CASSYSIAVQYF,TGTGCCAGCAGTTACTCGATCGCAGTGCAGTACTTC
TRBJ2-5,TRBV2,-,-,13,CASRVDIQETQYF,TGTGCCAGCAGGGTCGACATTCAAGAGACCCAGTACTTC
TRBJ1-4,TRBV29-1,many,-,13,CSVSDRNGEKLFF,TGCAGCGTTAGTGACAGGAACGGAGAAAAACTGTTTTTT
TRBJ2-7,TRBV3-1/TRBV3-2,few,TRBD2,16,CASSLVLTSGASGQYF,TGTGCCAGCAGCCTCGTCCTGACTAGCGGGGCTTCAGGACAGTACTTC
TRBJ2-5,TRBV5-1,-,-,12,CASRGGSSTQYF,TGCGCCAGCAGGGGAGGTTCTTCGACCCAGTACTTC